A single sample is the source of the 30 T cell receptor beta chains below, sequenced in a study of blood T cell repertoires in COVID-19. This table comes from immunoSEQ multiplex PCR, and its TCRdb copy is limited to in-frame clones, with some not included. The sample holds 250,000 or so clones, about 80% seen once. Sequenced: peripheral blood. These receptors were collected from a woman older than 75 with acute or convalescent COVID-19.

The chain combines TRBV2 with TRBJ1-2, with TRBD1 matching 11 bases. The length of the CDR3 is 14 residues. Germline trimming cut 6 bases from V and 8 bases from J; bases unmatched to any gene: 8. From germline, CDR1 is SNHLY and CDR2 FYNNEI. This CDR3 reads CASRKGQGDAGYTF. CDR3 sequence (DNA): TGTGCCAGCAGGAAGGGACAGGGGGACGCGGGCTACACCTTC.

This sequence joins TRBV5-8 and TRBJ1-4; TRBD1 matches at 7 bases. Losses at the gene ends were 1 base for V and 5 bases for J; bases not matched to a gene: 5. This CDR3 comprises 15 residues. The germline V gene has CDR1 SGHTS and CDR2 YDEGEE. The CDR3 sequence is CASSLRTGQNEKLFF. CDR3 DNA sequence: TGTGCCAGCAGCTTGCGGACAGGCCAGAATGAAAAACTGTTTTTT.

This chain uses TRBV4-2 with TRBJ1-6; weak D call: TRBD1 (5 bases). Germline V gene data show CDR1 as LGHNA and CDR2 as YNFKEQ. V was clipped by 1 base and J by 11 bases, with 6 bases between them. This CDR3 has 12 residues. Here the CDR3 DNA reads TGTGCCAGCAGCCAAGTAGGGGCACCCCTCCACTTT. As protein: CASSQVGAPLHF.

The table lists this clone with a count of one. The genes are TRBV7-9 and TRBJ2-6; a weak D match, TRBD2 (5 bases). In germline, CDR1 is SEHNR, CDR2 FQNEAQ (reference sequence). V shed 5 bases and J shed 4 bases, with 12 bases lying between them. The CDR3 is 15 residues long. The CDR3 loop reads CASSLPGYGANVLTF. The DNA of the CDR3 is TGTGCCAGCAGCCTCCCGGGGTACGGGGCCAACGTCCTGACTTTC.

The V and J genes are TRBV2 and TRBJ1-1; maybe TRBD1 (5 bases). This CDR3 is built from 12 residues. The V end lost 6 bases, the J end lost 4 bases, and 9 bases lay between the germline ends. Germline V lookup: CDR1 SNHLY, CDR2 FYNNEI. DNA of the CDR3: TGTGCCAGCAGAAGCGACAGCACTGAAGCTTTCTTT. Protein product: CASRSDSTEAFF.

Of note for this clone: This CDR3 is also generated by other DNA sequences in the sample. The chain uses TRBV5-1 and TRBJ1-3; 7 bases line up with TRBD1. Germline V gives CDR1 SGHRS, CDR2 YFSETQ. This CDR3 is 15 amino acids long. The V gene end was trimmed by 0 bases and the J gene end by 4 bases; junction bases not matched to a gene: 4. CDR3: CASSLGGQRGNTIYF. CDR3 DNA sequence: TGCGCCAGCAGCTTGGGGGGACAGAGAGGAAACACCATATATTTT.

This chain connects TRBV5-4 to TRBJ2-5; D might be TRBD2 (5 bases). Germline V CDR1 and CDR2: SGHNT, YYREEE (reference sequence). The CDR3 covers 14 residues. Between the trimmed V and J ends, which lost 2 bases and 2 bases, there was a span of 10 bases. The CDR3, as DNA: TGTGCCAGCAGCTTCAGCGGCTCACAAGAGACCCAGTACTTC. Its protein product is CASSFSGSQETQYF.

Here the CDR3 DNA reads TGTGCCAGCTCACCACGAGACAGGGGGTATTCACCCCTCCACTTT. Translation: CASSPRDRGYSPLHF. This chain links TRBV18 with TRBJ1-6; 9 bases align to TRBD1. V shed 1 base, J shed 8 bases, and the junction held 3 bases outside the gene matches. This CDR3 spans 15 amino acids. The germline gives CDR1 KGHSH, CDR2 LQKENI. Using reference TRBV18 and TRBJ1-6 for the parts outside the CDR3, the full variable domain is NAGVMQNPRHLVRRRGQEARLRCSPMKGHSHVYWYRQLPEEGLKFMVYLQKENIIDESGMPKERFSAEFPKEGPSILRIQQVVRGDSAAYFCASSPRDRGYSPLHFGNGTRLTVT.

The chain carries TRBV18 and TRBJ1-1; 8 bases match TRBD1. The length of the CDR3 is 13 residues. Germline V gives CDR1 KGHSH, CDR2 LQKENI. V lost 4 bases, J lost 3 bases, and 1 base stayed unmatched. The CDR3 region has the DNA TGTGCCAGCTCACTGACAGGGGACACTGAAGCTTTCTTT. Translating it yields CASSLTGDTEAFF.

This rearrangement joins TRBV18 to TRBJ2-3; D might be TRBD2 (5 bases). Germline CDR1 is KGHSH and CDR2 is LQKENI. V lost 1 base to trimming and J lost 6 bases, with 11 bases between them. This CDR3 comprises 14 residues. This chain's CDR3 is CASSPRTATDTQYF. CDR3 nucleotide sequence: TGTGCCAGCTCACCACGGACTGCCACGGATACGCAGTATTTT.

This clone came up a few times. The V gene is TRBV29-1, the J gene TRBJ2-2; D is unclear. Trimming removed 0 bases from V and 7 bases from J, with 3 bases in between. Germline V gene lookup returns CDR1 SQVTM and CDR2 ANQGSEA. The CDR3 loop spans 11 amino acids. CDR3 region: CSVEDVGELFF. In DNA form, the CDR3 reads TGCAGCGTTGAAGACGTCGGGGAGCTGTTTTTT.

V usage is TRBV4-2 and J usage is TRBJ1-5; no definite D call. V lost 1 base and J lost 5, with 12 bases in between. Germline CDR1 is LGHNA and CDR2 is YNFKEQ. CDR3 length equals 15 residues. The CDR3 coding sequence is TGTGCCAGCAGCCAAGTTGCGGGGTCCGATCAGCCCCAGCATTTT. Protein: CASSQVAGSDQPQHF.

V is TRBV9 and J is TRBJ2-2, with 8 bases lining up with TRBD2. The CDR3 totals 15 residues. Trimming at V came to 6 bases and at J to 4 bases, leaving 8 bases not matched to a gene. The V gene's germline CDR1 is SGDLS and CDR2 YYNGEE. As DNA, the CDR3 is TGTGCCAGCACCCCGCGGGAGGTTGTCACCGGGGAGCTGTTTTTT. It translates to CASTPREVVTGELFF.

The chain couples TRBV28 to TRBJ2-6, with 7 bases identical to TRBD2. This CDR3 contains 16 residues. The germline V gene has CDR1 MDHEN and CDR2 SYDVKM. J was trimmed by 0 bases and V by 7 bases; bases with no gene match: 6. CDR3 amino acids: CASIAGLTSGANVLTF. The CDR3 DNA reads as TGTGCCAGCATAGCGGGCCTTACCTCTGGGGCCAACGTCCTGACTTTC.

This chain uses TRBV28 with TRBJ1-5; D is unresolved. Trimming removed 1 base from V and 3 bases from J, with 7 bases in between. Germline V CDR1 and CDR2: MDHEN, SYDVKM. This CDR3 has 14 residues. The CDR3 region is CASSLSQVNQPQHF. CDR3 DNA: TGTGCCAGCAGTTTATCTCAGGTCAATCAGCCCCAGCATTTT.

Points on this clone: Within the sample, other DNA sequences also encode this same CDR3. The V call is TRBV29-1, the J call TRBJ2-5; D might be TRBD1 (6 bases). Germline CDR1 is SQVTM and CDR2 is ANQGSEA. There are 11 residues in the CDR3. Trimming removed 7 bases from V and 2 bases from J, with 8 bases in between. The CDR3 loop is CSGGQQETQYF. The CDR3, as DNA: TGCAGCGGTGGACAGCAAGAGACCCAGTACTTC.

This chain links TRBV7-9 with TRBJ1-1, with D hard to call. V lost 4 bases and J 4 bases, leaving 16 bases between the germline ends. The CDR3 runs 15 residues. The germline gives CDR1 SEHNR, CDR2 FQNEAQ (reference sequence). This CDR3 reads CASSSAGRPGTEAFF. CDR3 in DNA: TGTGCCAGCAGCTCGGCGGGCCGACCCGGCACTGAAGCTTTCTTT.

The chain recombines TRBV19 with TRBJ1-1, with D possibly matching TRBD1 (6 bases). V lost 5 bases, J lost 1 base, and 20 bases lay in between. The CDR3 is made up of 17 amino acids. Germline CDR1 LNHDA, CDR2 SQIVND (reference sequence). CDR3 amino acids: CASSPNGRGRGNTEAFF. CDR3 nucleotide sequence: TGTGCCAGTAGTCCGAACGGTCGTGGCAGGGGGAACACTGAAGCTTTCTTT.

The V gene is TRBV30, the J gene TRBJ1-5; tentatively, D is TRBD1 (5 bases). CDR3 length equals 13 residues. Germline V lookup: CDR1 GTSNPN, CDR2 SVGIG (reference sequence). Deletions cut 1 base from V and 3 bases from J, with 7 bases between. The CDR3 spells CAWSAGDNQPQHF. The CDR3 DNA reads TGTGCCTGGAGTGCGGGGGACAATCAGCCCCAGCATTTT. The full variable domain, rest sourced from reference TRBV30 and TRBJ1-5, is SQTIHQWPATLVQPVGSPLSLECTVEGTSNPNLYWYRQAAGRGLQLLFYSVGIGQISSEVPQNLSASRPQDRQFILSSKKLLLSDSGFYLCAWSAGDNQPQHFGDGTRLSIL.

The chain joins TRBV3-1 (or the pseudogene TRBV3-2) to TRBJ2-5, with TRBD2 matching 8 bases. The CDR3 extends over 17 amino acids. Germline values: CDR1 LGHDT, CDR2 YNNKEL (reference sequence). The V segment lost 2 bases and the J segment 0 bases; nucleotides outside the gene matches: 8. CDR3 residues: CASSQSAAGGNQETQYF. As DNA, the CDR3 is TGTGCCAGCAGCCAATCCGCGGCGGGGGGAAACCAAGAGACCCAGTACTTC.

This sequence joins TRBV7-9 and TRBJ2-3; no firm D call. Trimming removed 1 base at V and 2 bases at J, with 7 bases between. Germline assignment: CDR1 SEHNR and CDR2 FQNEAQ (reference sequence). This CDR3 has 14 amino acids. CDR3 coding DNA: TGTGCCAGCAGCTTAGGGCGGAACACAGATACGCAGTATTTT. Residues: CASSLGRNTDTQYF. Full variable domain (outside the CDR3, taken from reference TRBV7-9 and TRBJ2-3): DTGVSQNPRHKITKRGQNVTFRCDPISEHNRLYWYRQTLGQGPEFLTYFQNEAQLEKSRLLSDRFSAERPKGSFSTLEIQRTEQGDSAMYLCASSLGRNTDTQYFGPGTRLTVL.

The chain couples TRBV7-9 to TRBJ2-3, with a weak D call TRBD2 (6 bases). The CDR3 has 16 residues. In germline, CDR1 is SEHNR, CDR2 FQNEAQ (reference sequence). Trimming pared 7 bases from V and 1 base from J, leaving 18 bases between. CDR3 residues: CASNLGGGRGTDTQYF. The CDR3 region has the DNA TGTGCCAGCAACCTGGGAGGTGGTCGCGGCACAGATACGCAGTATTTT.

This clone was recorded once. The chain recombines TRBV18 with TRBJ1-2; 7 nucleotides agree with TRBD1. This CDR3 is built from 14 residues. V trimming: 2 bases; J trimming: 8 bases; junction bases outside the gene matches: 8. The germline CDR1 and CDR2 sequences are KGHSH and LQKENI. The CDR3 here is CASSPDPAGGGYTF. CDR3 DNA: TGTGCCAGCTCACCAGACCCAGCAGGGGGGGGCTACACCTTC.

The gene calls are TRBV5-4 and TRBJ1-2; the match to TRBD1 covers 9 bases. J lost 2 bases, V lost 4 bases, and 9 bases had no gene match. CDR3 length equals 16 residues. CDR1 is SGHNT, CDR2 YYREEE, per germline (reference sequence). The CDR3 DNA is TGTGCCAGCAGCACTCAACAGGGGGCCACGAACTATGGCTACACCTTC. It translates to CASSTQQGATNYGYTF.

The chain carries TRBV19 and TRBJ2-1; 12 nucleotides match TRBD2. CDR1 and CDR2 from the germline V gene are LNHDA and SQIVND (reference sequence). V gave up 7 bases and J gave up 1 base; unmatched junction bases: 2. The CDR3 length is 15 residues. CDR3 protein: CASMGTSGSYNEQFF. The CDR3, as DNA: TGTGCCAGTATGGGGACTAGCGGGTCCTACAATGAGCAGTTCTTC.

V and J are TRBV7-2 and TRBJ2-7, with TRBD1 as a possible D gene (5 bases). CDR3 length equals 13 residues. Germline loops: CDR1 SGHTA, CDR2 FQGNSA. The V end was cut by 5 bases, the J end by 4 bases, with 12 bases between. The CDR3 here is CASSPRPGYEQYF. In DNA, the CDR3 is TGTGCCAGCAGCCCTAGACCAGGGTACGAGCAGTACTTC.

V and J are TRBV5-6 and TRBJ2-1; 7 nucleotides align to TRBD2. The CDR3 runs 16 residues. V shed 1 base, J shed 6 bases, and the junction held 10 bases outside the gene matches. The germline V gene has CDR1 SGHDT and CDR2 YYEEEE. The chain's CDR3 is CASSLRVLASGNEQFF. In nucleotides, the CDR3 is TGTGCCAGCAGCTTGAGGGTACTAGCGTCGGGCAATGAGCAGTTCTTC.

In DNA, the CDR3 is TGTGCCAGCAGTCCCGACAGCTTAAATCAGCCCCAGCATTTT. As protein: CASSPDSLNQPQHF. The chain couples TRBV6-5 to TRBJ1-5; a possible D gene is TRBD1 (5 bases). CDR1 is MNHEY, CDR2 SVGAGI, per germline. The CDR3 is 14 amino acids. The V gene lost 5 bases and the J gene lost 4 bases, with 12 bases spanning the gap.

The chain joins TRBV2 to TRBJ1-5, with 10 positions matching TRBD1. V lost 6 bases to trimming and J lost 6 bases; unmatched junction nucleotides: 5. Germline V gives CDR1 SNHLY, CDR2 FYNNEI. The CDR3 covers 14 residues. The CDR3 here is CASSATGGTQPQHF. The DNA for the CDR3 is TGTGCCAGCAGCGCGACAGGGGGCACTCAGCCCCAGCATTTT.

This chain connects TRBV7-2 to TRBJ2-7; tentatively, D is TRBD1 (5 bases). The CDR3 runs 13 residues. Germline assignment: CDR1 SGHTA and CDR2 FQGNSA. V lost 7 bases and J lost 0, with 10 bases in between. The CDR3 bases are TGTGCCAGCAAGGCGGACAACTCCTACGAGCAGTACTTC. It codes for CASKADNSYEQYF.